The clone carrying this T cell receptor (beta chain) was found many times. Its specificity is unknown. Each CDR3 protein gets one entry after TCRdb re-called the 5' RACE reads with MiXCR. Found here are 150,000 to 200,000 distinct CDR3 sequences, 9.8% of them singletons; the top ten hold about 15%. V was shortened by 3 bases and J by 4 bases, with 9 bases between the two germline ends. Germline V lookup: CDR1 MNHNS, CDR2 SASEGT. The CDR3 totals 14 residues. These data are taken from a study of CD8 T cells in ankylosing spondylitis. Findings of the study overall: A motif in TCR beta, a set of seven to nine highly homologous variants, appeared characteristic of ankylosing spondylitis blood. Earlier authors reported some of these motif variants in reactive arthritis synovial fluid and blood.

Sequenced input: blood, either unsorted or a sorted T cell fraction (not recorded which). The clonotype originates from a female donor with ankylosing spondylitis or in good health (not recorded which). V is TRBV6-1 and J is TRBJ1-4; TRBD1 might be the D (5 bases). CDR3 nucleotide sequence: TGTGCCAGCAGTGACAGGGCGATTAATGAAAAACTGTTTTTT. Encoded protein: CASSDRAINEKLFF.